Described below is a single T cell receptor (beta chain) sequence and its context. Antigen unknown. The data stem from a study of cytomegalovirus exposure and HLA in healthy donors. Study results and caveats: Versus the approximately 700-donor mean, an Asian-associated ancestry cluster reportedly showed fewer N-insertions in a later analysis.

PCR was performed using 60 Vbeta and 13 Jbeta primers. The protocol was immunoSEQ multiplex PCR, while the TCRdb copy is restricted to in-frame clones and leaves out a portion. The sample lists 110,000 or so clones, about four fifths occurring once. This CDR3 region has 14 residues. CDR1 is MGHDK and CDR2 is SYGVNS in the germline V gene. With 5 bases removed from V and 6 bases from J, the gap between germline ends came to 13 bases. The origin of this receptor is a young man in good health and CMV-seronegative. The V and J genes are TRBV25-1 and TRBJ2-2; D might be TRBD2 (5 bases). Sequenced: PBMCs. The CDR3 protein is CASSSPGLPGELFF. The CDR3 region has the DNA TGTGCCAGCAGTTCCCCCGGACTCCCCGGGGAGCTGTTTTTT.